This passage covers 30 T cell receptor beta chains from one sample sequenced in a study of cytomegalovirus exposure and HLA in healthy donors. Libraries were prepared by immunoSEQ multiplex PCR; TCRdb keeps only in-frame clonotypes and omits some of them. The sample includes tens of thousands of clones, around 94% of them seen just once. Sequencing was performed on PBMCs. The receptor set was obtained from a young man in good health and CMV-seronegative.

The chain combines TRBV19 with TRBJ2-7, with a tentative D call TRBD2 (6 bases). V was cut by 3 bases and J by 4 bases, with 16 bases left in between. The CDR3 has 15 residues. In germline, CDR1 is LNHDA, CDR2 SQIVND (reference sequence). CDR3 region: CASSMGLGIKYEQYF. The CDR3 DNA is TGTGCCAGTAGTATGGGACTGGGAATAAAGTACGAGCAGTACTTC.

The chain uses TRBV5-1 and TRBJ2-3; D not certain. The V and J ends lost 0 bases and 2 bases respectively, with 7 bases between them. Germline V lookup: CDR1 SGHRS, CDR2 YFSETQ. This CDR3 contains 14 residues. DNA of the CDR3: TGCGCCAGCAGCTTGGCGGGTACCACAGATACGCAGTATTTT. It translates to CASSLAGTTDTQYF.

V is TRBV10-1 and J is TRBJ1-1; D gene unclear. V lost 4 bases and J lost 0, with 6 bases in between. CDR3 length equals 13 residues. In germline, CDR1 is WNHNN, CDR2 SYGVQD (reference sequence). The CDR3 sequence: CASSVAVNTEAFF. In DNA form, the CDR3 reads TGCGCCAGCAGTGTGGCCGTGAACACTGAAGCTTTCTTT.

A single count supports this clone. The rearrangement joins TRBV29-1 to TRBJ1-2; D unclear. The V end was cut by 7 bases, the J end by 3 bases, with 12 bases between. Looked up from germline, CDR1 is SQVTM and CDR2 is ANQGSEA. The CDR3 spans 12 residues. CDR3 protein: CSAETVDYGYTF. The CDR3 DNA follows: TGCAGCGCGGAAACAGTTGACTATGGCTACACCTTC.

The V call is TRBV15, the J call TRBJ1-1, with TRBD1 as a possible D gene (5 bases). The germline V gene has CDR1 LNHNV and CDR2 YYDKDF (reference sequence). The CDR3 runs 12 residues. V gave up 8 bases and J gave up 1 base, with 8 bases separating them. The CDR3 DNA sequence: TGTGCCACCGGGGCGAGGAACACTGAAGCTTTCTTT. It specifies CATGARNTEAFF.

The V and J genes are TRBV6-5 and TRBJ1-2; 7 bases agree with TRBD1. Germline CDR1 is MNHEY and CDR2 is SVGAGI. The CDR3 loop spans 15 amino acids. After removal of 5 bases from V and 6 bases from J, the junction contained 12 bases not matched to a gene. The chain's CDR3 is CASSQTGSFVDGYTF. CDR3 coding DNA: TGTGCCAGCAGTCAGACAGGGTCGTTTGTCGATGGCTACACCTTC.

V and J are TRBV14 and TRBJ1-2, with no clear D. The CDR3 contains 12 residues. From germline, CDR1 is SGHDN and CDR2 FVKESK. V shed 1 base and J shed 8 bases, with 8 bases lying between them. The CDR3 nucleotides read TGTGCCAGCAGCCAAGCGGGTGGAGGCTACACCTTC. This sequence encodes CASSQAGGGYTF.

The chain couples TRBV18 to TRBJ1-1; D is perhaps TRBD1 (5 bases). The germline gives CDR1 KGHSH, CDR2 LQKENI. V was cut by 2 bases and J by 0 bases, with 7 bases left in between. The CDR3 consists of 14 residues. CDR3 sequence: CASSPRTLNTEAFF. CDR3 DNA sequence: TGTGCCAGCTCACCAAGGACATTGAACACTGAAGCTTTCTTT.

V is TRBV6-5 and J is TRBJ2-1; 12 positions agree with TRBD2. The CDR3 spans 15 residues. After removal of 2 bases from V and 10 bases from J, the junction contained 6 bases not matched to a gene. Germline loops: CDR1 MNHEY, CDR2 SVGAGI. The CDR3 sequence: CASSYQGLAGNEQFF. CDR3 DNA sequence: TGTGCCAGCAGTTACCAAGGACTAGCGGGAAACGAGCAGTTCTTC.

The gene calls are TRBV2 and TRBJ2-1; 7 nucleotides agree with TRBD2. Trimming took 8 bases from V and 3 from J; bases not matched to a gene: 10. The CDR3 contains 15 residues. The germline V gene has CDR1 SNHLY and CDR2 FYNNEI. The CDR3 DNA follows: TGTGCCAGCGACGCATTGTCTAGCGGCTACAATGAGCAGTTCTTC. Translation gives CASDALSSGYNEQFF.

The V call is TRBV28, the J call TRBJ1-5; 9 bases match TRBD1. CDR3 size: 14 residues. Looked up from germline, CDR1 is MDHEN and CDR2 is SYDVKM. After removal of 7 bases from V and 6 bases from J, the junction contained 7 bases not matched to a gene. CDR3 loop: CASIRQGGGQPQHF. In DNA, the CDR3 is TGTGCCAGCATTCGACAGGGGGGCGGTCAGCCCCAGCATTTT.

The rearrangement uses TRBV6-1 and TRBJ1-5, with 8 bases aligning to TRBD1. CDR3 length equals 15 residues. Germline V gives CDR1 MNHNS, CDR2 SASEGT. The V segment lost 6 bases and the J segment 0 bases; nucleotides outside the gene matches: 4. The CDR3 region is CASSLGQASNQPQHF. DNA of the CDR3: TGTGCCAGCAGCCTGGGACAGGCTAGCAATCAGCCCCAGCATTTT.

V usage is TRBV27 and J usage is TRBJ1-1; a weak D match, TRBD1 (5 bases). The germline gives CDR1 MNHEY, CDR2 SMNVEV (reference sequence). The CDR3 has 13 amino acids. Trimming stripped 3 bases from V and 4 bases from J, with 9 bases between. CDR3 nucleotides: TGTGCCAGCAGTTTGGGGCGGAGCACTGAAGCTTTCTTT. It encodes CASSLGRSTEAFF.

The gene calls are TRBV6-1 and TRBJ2-5, with a weak D call TRBD2 (7 bases). CDR1 MNHNS and CDR2 SASEGT come from the germline V gene. V was shortened by 2 bases and J by 1 base, with 17 bases between the two germline ends. CDR3 size: 17 residues. The CDR3 nucleotides are TGTGCCAGCAGTGAATTTGGGGGGGCTGGGATCCAAGAGACCCAGTACTTC. Its translation is CASSEFGGAGIQETQYF.

The rearrangement joins TRBV30 to TRBJ2-5; D is unclear. Germline V gene lookup returns CDR1 GTSNPN and CDR2 SVGIG (reference sequence). The CDR3 contains 14 residues. The V gene lost 0 bases and the J gene lost 3 bases, with 11 bases spanning the gap. CDR3 region: CAWSVSGQKETQYF. In DNA form, the CDR3 reads TGTGCCTGGAGTGTTTCTGGGCAGAAAGAGACCCAGTACTTC.

This clone is a singleton in its sample. The genes are TRBV7-9 and TRBJ1-2; 8 bases align to TRBD1. The junction had 12 bases not matched to a gene; V was cut back by 5 bases and J by 7 bases. This CDR3 region has 15 residues. Germline CDR1 and CDR2: SEHNR and FQNEAQ (reference sequence). CDR3 nucleotide sequence: TGTGCCAGCAGCGGCAAGGACAGGGATGCGAGTGGCTACACCTTC. It yields the protein CASSGKDRDASGYTF.

The rearrangement uses TRBV14 and TRBJ1-1, with no clear D. Germline assignment: CDR1 SGHDN and CDR2 FVKESK. The length of the CDR3 is 12 residues. The V and J ends lost 4 bases and 5 bases respectively, with 8 bases between them. The CDR3 nucleotides read TGTGCCAGCAGCCCGTCCGGGACTGAAGCTTTCTTT. Its translation is CASSPSGTEAFF.

This clone was seen a handful of times. This chain joins TRBV4-1 and TRBJ2-7, with D possibly TRBD1 on 6 matching bases. The germline V gene encodes CDR1 MGHRA and CDR2 YSYEKL. This CDR3 is 13 amino acids long. V lost 0 bases and J lost 4, with 7 bases in between. The CDR3 DNA reads as TGCGCCAGCAGCCAAGAAGGGGGATACGAGCAGTACTTC. Residues: CASSQEGGYEQYF.

The J gene is TRBJ1-1, the V gene TRBV14; 7 bases line up with TRBD1. Germline V gene data show CDR1 as SGHDN and CDR2 as FVKESK. Trimming at V came to 1 base and at J to 4 bases, leaving 6 bases not matched to a gene. This CDR3 is built from 15 residues. The CDR3 is CASSQVAGGTTEAFF. For the CDR3, the DNA is TGTGCCAGCAGCCAAGTCGCAGGGGGGACCACTGAAGCTTTCTTT. Full variable domain (missing parts from reference TRBV14 and TRBJ1-1): EAGVTQFPSHSVIEKGQTVTLRCDPISGHDNLYWYRRVMGKEIKFLLHFVKESKQDESGMPNNRFLAERTGGTYSTLKVQPAELEDSGVYFCASSQVAGGTTEAFFGQGTRLTVV.

V usage is TRBV12-5 and J usage is TRBJ1-1, with TRBD1 identical over 7 bases. V shed 10 bases and J 1 base; nucleotides not matched to a gene: 9. CDR1 is LGHNT and CDR2 is FRNRAP in the germline V gene. The CDR3 is made up of 14 amino acids. DNA of the CDR3: TGTGCTACCTCTCGGGACAGCTGGAACACTGAAGCTTTCTTT. Its protein is CATSRDSWNTEAFF.

J is TRBJ2-7 and V is TRBV28; no clear D gene. Germline V gene sequence: CDR1 MDHEN, CDR2 SYDVKM. V lost 3 bases, J lost 1 base, and 7 bases lay in between. The CDR3 sequence is 13 residues long. The CDR3 bases are TGTGCCAGCAGTTTTTCCACATCCTACGAGCAGTACTTC. This gives the protein CASSFSTSYEQYF.

The CDR3 reads CASTRQGAYEQYF. Here the CDR3 DNA reads TGTGCCAGCACGAGACAGGGGGCGTACGAGCAGTACTTC. The chain carries TRBV25-1 and TRBJ2-7, with TRBD1 matching 10 bases. The V gene's germline CDR1 is MGHDK and CDR2 SYGVNS. The CDR3 sequence is 13 residues long. V trimming: 7 bases; J trimming: 4 bases; junction bases outside the gene matches: 4.

The chain recombines TRBV15 with TRBJ2-5; D perhaps matches TRBD2 (5 bases). V lost 6 bases, J lost 1 base, and 9 bases lay in between. The CDR3 is 13 amino acids. Germline V gene data show CDR1 as LNHNV and CDR2 as YYDKDF (reference sequence). The CDR3 bases are TGTGCCACCAGAGAAGCGGCCCAAGAGACCCAGTACTTC. Protein sequence: CATREAAQETQYF.

The genes are TRBV5-6 and TRBJ1-5, with no clear D. V lost 0 bases and J 4 bases, leaving 8 bases between the germline ends. The germline CDR1 and CDR2 sequences are SGHDT and YYEEEE. This CDR3 comprises 14 residues. Written as DNA, the CDR3 is TGTGCCAGCAGCTTGGGGACGGGGAATCAGCCCCAGCATTTT. Protein: CASSLGTGNQPQHF.

In this sample, this clone turned up once. The chain combines TRBV2 with TRBJ1-5; 9 positions agree with TRBD1. This CDR3 contains 15 residues. CDR1 SNHLY and CDR2 FYNNEI come from the germline V gene. V lost 4 bases and J lost 3; bases outside the gene matches: 4. Written as DNA, the CDR3 is TGTGCCAGCAGTGGGGGACAGGGAAACAATCAGCCCCAGCATTTT. It translates to CASSGGQGNNQPQHF.

This clone has a single count. This sequence joins TRBV10-3 and TRBJ2-3, with 7 nucleotides matching TRBD1. Germline V CDR1 and CDR2: ENHRY, SYGVKD. After removal of 3 bases from V and 3 bases from J, the junction contained 6 bases not matched to a gene. The CDR3 totals 15 residues. The CDR3 spells CAISEGTERTDTQYF. In DNA form, the CDR3 reads TGTGCCATCAGTGAAGGGACAGAGAGGACAGATACGCAGTATTTT.

The chain carries TRBV11-2 and TRBJ2-7; 7 bases are shared with TRBD2. Germline CDR1 and CDR2: SGHAT and FQNNGV. V dropped 1 base and J dropped 3; count of bases not matched to a gene: 6. This CDR3 has 15 residues. Here the CDR3 DNA reads TGTGCCAGCAGCTTAGGGTCGGGGGGAGGCTACGAGCAGTACTTC. Translated: CASSLGSGGGYEQYF.

J is TRBJ1-4 and V is TRBV25-1; 9 nucleotides agree with TRBD1. The CDR3 length is 16 residues. V lost 1 base to trimming and J lost 8 bases; unmatched junction nucleotides: 8. Germline V lookup: CDR1 MGHDK, CDR2 SYGVNS. This chain's CDR3 is CASSEFGTGLREKLFF. CDR3 DNA: TGTGCCAGCAGTGAATTTGGGACAGGGTTAAGGGAAAAACTGTTTTTT.

The CDR3 here is CASSVWTGDGTQYF. The CDR3 nucleotides are TGTGCCAGCAGTGTTTGGACAGGGGACGGGACCCAGTACTTC. The rearrangement links TRBV25-1 to TRBJ2-5, with 9 bases that match TRBD1. The trim removed 4 bases at V and 7 bases at J, leaving 7 bases unmatched. The CDR3 spans 14 residues. CDR1 is MGHDK and CDR2 is SYGVNS in the germline V gene.

The chain uses TRBV11-2 and TRBJ1-5; D uncertain. Trimming pared 1 base from V and 2 bases from J, leaving 12 bases between. The germline CDR1 and CDR2 sequences are SGHAT and FQNNGV. The CDR3 sequence is 16 residues long. Here the CDR3 reads CASSLARGSGNQPQHF. In DNA form, the CDR3 reads TGTGCCAGCAGCTTAGCGCGGGGTAGTGGCAATCAGCCCCAGCATTTT.